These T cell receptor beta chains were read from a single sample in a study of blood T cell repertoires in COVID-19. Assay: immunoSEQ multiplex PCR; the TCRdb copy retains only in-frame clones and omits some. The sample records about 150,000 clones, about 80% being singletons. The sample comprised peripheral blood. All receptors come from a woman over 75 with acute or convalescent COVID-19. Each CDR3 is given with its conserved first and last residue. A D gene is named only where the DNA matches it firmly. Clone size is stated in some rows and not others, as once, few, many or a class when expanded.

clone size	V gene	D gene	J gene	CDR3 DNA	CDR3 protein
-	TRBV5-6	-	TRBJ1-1	TGTGCCAGCCGCACGACGGGGGGGGCGAACACTGAAGCTTTCTTT	CASRTTGGANTEAFF
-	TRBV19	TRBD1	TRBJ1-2	TGTGCCAGTAGTCTCAGACAGGGATCCTATGGCTACACCTTC	CASSLRQGSYGYTF
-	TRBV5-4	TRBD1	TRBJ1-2	TGTGCCAGCAGCTTCCGGGACAGGGTCAGCTACACCTTC	CASSFRDRVSYTF
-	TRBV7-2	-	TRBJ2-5	TGTGCCAGCAGCTCCCGGGATCCGCAGGCCCGACAAGAGACCCAGTACTTC	CASSSRDPQARQETQYF
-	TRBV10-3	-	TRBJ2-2	TGTGCCATCAGTGCTTCGGACACCGGGGAGCTGTTTTTT	CAISASDTGELFF
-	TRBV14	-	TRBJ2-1	TGTGCCAGCAGCCAAATCTCCTCCTCCTACAATGAGCAGTTCTTC	CASSQISSSYNEQFF
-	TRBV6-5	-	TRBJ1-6	TGTGCCAGCAGTTACTCAGCCGGGAATATGGATTCACCCCTCCACTTT	CASSYSAGNMDSPLHF
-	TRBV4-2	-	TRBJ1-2	TGTGCCAGCAGCCAAGAGCTAGGATCTGGCTACACCTTC	CASSQELGSGYTF
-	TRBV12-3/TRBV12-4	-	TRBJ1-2	TGTGCCAGCAGCCTAAGGGCGGGACGCACCTTC	CASSLRAGRTF
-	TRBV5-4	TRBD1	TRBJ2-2	TGTGCCAGCAGCCGTCCTTCGGGACAGGGGGCGTCCGGGGAGCTGTTTTTT	CASSRPSGQGASGELFF
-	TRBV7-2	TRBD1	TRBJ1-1	TGTGCCAGCAGCTCCAACAGGGGGGGCACTGAAGCTTTCTTT	CASSSNRGGTEAFF
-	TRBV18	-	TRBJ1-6	TGTGCCAGCTCACCACTCCGGGCTCGGGGAGATTCACCCCTCCACTTT	CASSPLRARGDSPLHF
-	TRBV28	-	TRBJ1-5	TGTGCCAGCAGTTTGGCGACAGGTGACCTCAATCAGCCCCAGCATTTT	CASSLATGDLNQPQHF
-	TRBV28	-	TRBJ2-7	TGTGCCAGCAGCCCGACAGCCACCTACGAGCAGTACTTC	CASSPTATYEQYF
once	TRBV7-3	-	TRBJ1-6	TGTGCCAGCAGCTTGGGCGTAACCAATTCACCCCTCCACTTT	CASSLGVTNSPLHF
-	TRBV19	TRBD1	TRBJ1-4	TGTGCCAGTGCCGGGACAGGAAATGAAAAACTGTTTTTT	CASAGTGNEKLFF
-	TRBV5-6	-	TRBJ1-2	TGTGCCAGCAACCCTGGGGGGGTTAATGGCTACACCTTC	CASNPGGVNGYTF
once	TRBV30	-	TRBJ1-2	TGTGCCTGCACGACAGGAACCTATGGCTACACCTTC	CACTTGTYGYTF
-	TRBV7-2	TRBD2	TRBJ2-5	TGTGCCAGCAGCTTCAGAGGGCTAGCGGGGAAAGAGACCCAGTACTTC	CASSFRGLAGKETQYF
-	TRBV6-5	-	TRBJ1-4	TGTGCCAGCAGTTCGGAGAGATATAATGAAAAACTGTTTTTT	CASSSERYNEKLFF
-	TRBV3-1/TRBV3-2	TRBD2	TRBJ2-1	TGTGCCAGCAGCCAAGAAGCTAGCGGGAGACAGTTCTTC	CASSQEASGRQFF
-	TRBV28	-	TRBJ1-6	TGTGCCAGCAGTTTATCTTGGGCGTCCTATAATTCACCCCTCCACTTT	CASSLSWASYNSPLHF
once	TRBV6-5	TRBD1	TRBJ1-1	TGTGCCAGCAGGACAGGGTCCTGGTTGGCAGCTTTCTTT	CASRTGSWLAAFF
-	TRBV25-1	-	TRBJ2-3	TGTGCCAGCAGTGTCCGGACAGAAGCAGATACGCAGTATTTT	CASSVRTEADTQYF
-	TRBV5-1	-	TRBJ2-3	TGCGCCAGCCGCCTCTTTGGGGAGGGCACAGATACGCAGTATTTT	CASRLFGEGTDTQYF
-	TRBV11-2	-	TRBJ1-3	TGTGCCAGCAGCCGCCCAACGGACGGACACTCTGGAAACACCATATATTTT	CASSRPTDGHSGNTIYF
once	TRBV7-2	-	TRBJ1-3	TGTGCCAGCAGCCGTAGGGCCCCAACAGCGGTAGGAAACACCATATATTTT	CASSRRAPTAVGNTIYF
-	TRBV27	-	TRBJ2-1	TGTGCCAGCAGTTCGGACAGCTCTCAGCAGTTCTTC	CASSSDSSQQFF
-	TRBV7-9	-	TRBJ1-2	TGTGCCAGCAGCTTAATTGCAGGGGCTGGCTATGGCTACACCTTC	CASSLIAGAGYGYTF
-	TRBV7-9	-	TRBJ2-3	TGTGCCAGCAGCTTTGGGCAGGGGGGAACAGATACGCAGTATTTT	CASSFGQGGTDTQYF
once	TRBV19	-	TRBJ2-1	TGTGCCAGTAGTATAAACAGGGGAGGCTACAATGAGCAGTTCTTC	CASSINRGGYNEQFF
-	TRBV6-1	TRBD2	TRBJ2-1	TGTGCCAGCAGTGAAAGAGTGGGAGGACTAGCGGCCACCTACAATGAGCAGTTCTTC	CASSERVGGLAATYNEQFF
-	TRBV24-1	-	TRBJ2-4	TGTGCCACCAGAAGGACGGGGGAAAACATTCAGTACTTC	CATRRTGENIQYF
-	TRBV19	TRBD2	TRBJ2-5	TGTGCCAGTAGTATAGGAGGGCTAGCGGGAATACAAGAGACCCAGTACTTC	CASSIGGLAGIQETQYF
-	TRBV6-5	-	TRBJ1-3	TGTGCCAGCAGACCCGGACAGTCCGGAAACACCATATATTTT	CASRPGQSGNTIYF
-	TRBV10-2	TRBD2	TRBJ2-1	TGCGCCACTCGACTAGCGGGAGGAGTAGATGAGCAGTTCTTC	CATRLAGGVDEQFF
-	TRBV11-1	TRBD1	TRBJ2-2	TGTGCCAGCAGCTCGAGACAGGGCACCGGGGAGCTGTTTTTT	CASSSRQGTGELFF
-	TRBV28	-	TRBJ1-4	TGTGCCAGCAGCTCGATAAGCCGGGGGCTGTTTTTT	CASSSISRGLFF
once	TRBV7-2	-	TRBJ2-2	TGTGCCAGCAACTCAGGAGGGCGACAGTCTGCAGAGGAGCTGTTTTTT	CASNSGGRQSAEELFF
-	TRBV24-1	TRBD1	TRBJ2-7	TGTGCCACCAGTGATCCCGGGACAGGGGGCTACGAGCAGTACTTC	CATSDPGTGGYEQYF
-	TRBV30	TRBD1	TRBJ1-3	TGTGCCTGGGGACGCAGGGGGTTAGACACCATATATTTT	CAWGRRGLDTIYF
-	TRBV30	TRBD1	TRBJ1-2	TGTGCCCTGGACAGGGGCTATGGCTACACCTTC	CALDRGYGYTF
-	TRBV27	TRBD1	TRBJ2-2	TGTGCCAGCAAGACAGGGACGAACACCGGGGAGCTGTTTTTT	CASKTGTNTGELFF
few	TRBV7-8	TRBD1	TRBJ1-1	TGTGCCAGCATAAGACCGGGACAGGGGGAAGGGAAAGCTTTCTTT	CASIRPGQGEGKAFF
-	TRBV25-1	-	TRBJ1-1	TGTGCCAGCAGTGAATTCGGAGATGAAGCTTTCTTT	CASSEFGDEAFF
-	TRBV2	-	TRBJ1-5	TGTGCCAGCGCTAGGGGTTTAAGTCAGCCCCAGCATTTT	CASARGLSQPQHF
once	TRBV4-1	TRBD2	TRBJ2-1	TGCGCCAGCAGCCAAGATATGGAGCGGGGTGCCTACAATGAGCAGTTCTTC	CASSQDMERGAYNEQFF
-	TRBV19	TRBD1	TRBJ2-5	TGTGCCAGTAGTGTCAGGGGGCAAGAGACCCAGTACTTC	CASSVRGQETQYF
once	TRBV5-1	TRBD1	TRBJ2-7	TGCGCCAGCAGCAAATCTCAGGGGACAGCCACCTACGAGCAGTACTTC	CASSKSQGTATYEQYF
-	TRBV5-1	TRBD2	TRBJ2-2	TGCGCCAGCAGCTTGGTGGCGGGAGCGGTCACCGGGGAGCTGTTTTTT	CASSLVAGAVTGELFF